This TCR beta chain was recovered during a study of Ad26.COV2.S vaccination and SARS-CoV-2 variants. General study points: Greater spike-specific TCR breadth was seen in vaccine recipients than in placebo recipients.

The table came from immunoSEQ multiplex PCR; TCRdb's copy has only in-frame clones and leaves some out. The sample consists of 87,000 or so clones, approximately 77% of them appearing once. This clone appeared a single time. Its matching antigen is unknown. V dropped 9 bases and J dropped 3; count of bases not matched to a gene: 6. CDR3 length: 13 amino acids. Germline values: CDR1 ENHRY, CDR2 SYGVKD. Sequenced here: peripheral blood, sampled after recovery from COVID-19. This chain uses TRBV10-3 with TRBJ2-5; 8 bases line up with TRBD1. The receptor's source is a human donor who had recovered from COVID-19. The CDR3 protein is CAISQGEKETQYF. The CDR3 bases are TGTGCCATTTCACAGGGGGAAAAAGAGACCCAGTACTTC.